There are many counts of the clone carrying this TCR beta chain. The data were obtained in a study of regulatory T cells in long-lasting Graves disease. Deletions cut 5 bases from V and 7 bases from J, with 18 bases between. CDR1 and CDR2 (germline): DFQATT, SNEGSKA (reference sequence). The CDR3 has 14 residues. Time point here: newly diagnosed GD, antithyroid drugs for less than 3 months. From PBMCs, RNA was extracted and then used to make the TCR library. Arm-PCR with iRepertoire HTBI primers amplified the CDR3 regions for these TCR beta libraries. TCRdb itself ran the multiplex PCR reads through MiXCR, one entry per CDR3 protein. The sample includes 400,000 to 450,000 distinct CDR3 sequences, about 15% of them seen just once. The sample was also reused in another study, on T cells in Graves' hyperthyroidism and ophthalmopathy.

The source was peripheral blood mononuclear cells (PBMCs), collected at new diagnosis, from a patient treated with antithyroid drugs. The receptor was isolated from a woman in her twenties or thirties with Graves disease. V usage is TRBV20-1 and J usage is TRBJ2-1; D gene unclear. This CDR3 reads CSAFGPGAVNEQFF. The CDR3 DNA reads TGCAGTGCTTTTGGACCTGGTGCCGTTAATGAGCAGTTCTTC.